This T cell receptor (beta chain) was obtained from a study of T cells in Graves' hyperthyroidism and ophthalmopathy. Researchers amplified the TCR beta CDR3 regions from RNA transcripts. First-round RT-PCR targeting the TCR CDR3 was performed with the HTBI primer set. TCRdb re-called the multiplex PCR reads through MiXCR, storing one row per CDR3 protein. The table lists approximately 510,000 distinct CDR3 sequences, around 21% of them singletons, with about 25% in the top ten. This clonotype came up many times. Germline V gene sequence: CDR1 ENHRY, CDR2 SYGVKD. V lost 6 bases and J lost 7, with 13 bases in between. CDR3 length equals 14 residues.

The rearrangement joins TRBV10-3 to TRBJ2-6; perhaps TRBD2 as D (5 bases). The TCR comes from a man between 18 and 29 years old with Graves' hyperthyroidism. Sequenced: blood. CDR3 coding DNA: TGTGCCATCAGGTCAGAGGGAACTGCCAACGTCCTGACTTTC. Amino acids: CAIRSEGTANVLTF.